This T cell receptor beta chain derives from a study of shared clonotypes between healthy human individuals. Sequencing used immunoSEQ multiplex PCR; TCRdb keeps in-frame clones, though not all of them. The profile shows some 2,000,000 clones, roughly 95% of them singletons. Germline V gene data show CDR1 as SGHRS and CDR2 as YFSETQ. V shed 0 bases and J 8 bases; nucleotides not matched to a gene: 7. This CDR3 is 15 amino acids long. About this clone itself: The target antigen is unknown.

The naive CD8 fraction comprised CD45RO-negative cells positively selected for CCR7 and excluded terminally differentiated effector memory CD45RA+ cells. Findings and limits, study-wide: The researchers took only blood, and tissue repertoires probably look different.

This sequence was found in a man in his late teens or twenties in good health. The rearrangement uses TRBV5-1 and TRBJ2-1; TRBD1 agrees at 8 bases. The source material was naive CD8+ T cells sorted from blood. The DNA for the CDR3 is TGCGCCAGCAGCTTGGGAAGGACAGGGCGAGATGAGCAGTTCTTC. This encodes CASSLGRTGRDEQFF.